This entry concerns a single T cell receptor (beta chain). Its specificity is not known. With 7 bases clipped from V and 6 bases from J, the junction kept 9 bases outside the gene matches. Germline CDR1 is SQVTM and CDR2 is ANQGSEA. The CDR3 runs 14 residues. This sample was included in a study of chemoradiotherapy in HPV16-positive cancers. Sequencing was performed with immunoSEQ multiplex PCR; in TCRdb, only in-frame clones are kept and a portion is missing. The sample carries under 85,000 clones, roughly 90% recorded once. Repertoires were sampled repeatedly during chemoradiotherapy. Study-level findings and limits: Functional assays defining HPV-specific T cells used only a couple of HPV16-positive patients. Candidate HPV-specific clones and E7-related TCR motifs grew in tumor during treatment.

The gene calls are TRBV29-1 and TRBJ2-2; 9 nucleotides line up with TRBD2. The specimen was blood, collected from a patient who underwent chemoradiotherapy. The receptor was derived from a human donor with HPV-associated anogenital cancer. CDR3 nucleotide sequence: TGCAGCGCCGGGACTAGCACACTTGCCGGGGAGCTGTTTTTT. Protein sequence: CSAGTSTLAGELFF.